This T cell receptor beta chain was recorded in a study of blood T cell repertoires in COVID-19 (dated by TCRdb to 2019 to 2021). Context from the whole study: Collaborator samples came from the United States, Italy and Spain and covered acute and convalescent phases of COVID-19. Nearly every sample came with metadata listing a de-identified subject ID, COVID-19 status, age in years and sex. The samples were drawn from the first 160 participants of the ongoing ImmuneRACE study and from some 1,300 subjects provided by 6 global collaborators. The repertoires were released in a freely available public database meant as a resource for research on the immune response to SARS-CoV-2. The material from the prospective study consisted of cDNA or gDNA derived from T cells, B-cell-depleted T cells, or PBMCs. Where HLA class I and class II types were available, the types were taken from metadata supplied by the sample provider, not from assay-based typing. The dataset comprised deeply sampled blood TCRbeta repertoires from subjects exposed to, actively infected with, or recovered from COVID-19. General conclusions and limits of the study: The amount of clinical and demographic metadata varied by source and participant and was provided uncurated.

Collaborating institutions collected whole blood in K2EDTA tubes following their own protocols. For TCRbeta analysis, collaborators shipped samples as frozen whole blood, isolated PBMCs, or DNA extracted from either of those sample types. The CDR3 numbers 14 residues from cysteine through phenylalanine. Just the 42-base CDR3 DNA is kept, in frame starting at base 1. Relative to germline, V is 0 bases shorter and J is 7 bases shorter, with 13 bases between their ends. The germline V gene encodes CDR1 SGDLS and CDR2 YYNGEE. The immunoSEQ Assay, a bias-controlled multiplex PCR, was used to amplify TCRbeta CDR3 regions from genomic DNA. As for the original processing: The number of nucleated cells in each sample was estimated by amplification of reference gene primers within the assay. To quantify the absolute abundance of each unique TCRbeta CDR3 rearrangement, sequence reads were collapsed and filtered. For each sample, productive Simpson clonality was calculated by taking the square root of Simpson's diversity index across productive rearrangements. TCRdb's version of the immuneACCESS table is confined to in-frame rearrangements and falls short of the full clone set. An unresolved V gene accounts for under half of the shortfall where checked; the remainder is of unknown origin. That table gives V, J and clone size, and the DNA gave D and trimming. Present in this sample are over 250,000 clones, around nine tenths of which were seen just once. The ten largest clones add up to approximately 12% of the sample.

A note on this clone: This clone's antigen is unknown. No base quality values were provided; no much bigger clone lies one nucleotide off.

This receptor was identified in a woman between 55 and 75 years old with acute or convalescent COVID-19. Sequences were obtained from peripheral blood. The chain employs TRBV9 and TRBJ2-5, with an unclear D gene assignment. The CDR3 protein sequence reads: CASSVGYAMPTQYF. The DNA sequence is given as TGTGCCAGCAGCGTAGGGTATGCGATGCCGACCCAGTACTTC.